A single sample is the source of the 5 T cell receptor beta chains below, sequenced in a study of OX40 agonist ivuxolimab in advanced cancers. Receptor libraries were prepared by the immunoSEQ multiplex PCR assay. TCRdb obtained this table from immuneACCESS and retained in-frame rearrangements with V and J assigned. These tables miss some clones; where compared with another copy, unresolved V genes account for less than half of the shortfall, and the remainder is unexplained. Within this sample are 90,000 to 100,000 clones, with about nine tenths of them counted one time only. Roughly 0.8% of the sample belongs to the ten largest clones. Sample: CD4+ or CD8+ T cells sorted from blood, taken in a trial of the OX40 agonist ivuxolimab. The receptors here all came from an adult with an advanced solid tumor such as melanoma, head and neck, liver or kidney cancer.

This clone was counted once. The chain joins TRBV10-3 to TRBJ2-1; 14 bases match TRBD2. The germline V gene encodes CDR1 ENHRY and CDR2 SYGVKD. The J segment lost 7 bases and the V segment lost 5 bases, leaving 4 bases of the junction unmatched. The CDR3 length is 15 residues. Here the CDR3 reads CAISSGTSGSNEQFF. CDR3 sequence (DNA): TGTGCCATCAGTTCCGGGACTAGCGGGAGTAATGAGCAGTTCTTC.

This clone has a single count. The chain carries TRBV6-4 and TRBJ2-1; D may be TRBD2 (6 bases). Germline V CDR1 and CDR2: MRHNA, SNTAGT. Trimming took 10 bases from V and 8 from J, leaving 15 bases between them. The length of the CDR3 is 12 residues. The DNA of the CDR3 is TGTGCCACAAGGCGGGAAGGGTATGAGCAGTTCTTC. This sequence encodes CATRREGYEQFF.

This chain uses TRBV2 with TRBJ2-1; D is undetermined. The V end lost 4 bases, the J end lost 0 bases, and 10 bases lay between the germline ends. This CDR3 is built from 15 residues. Germline loops: CDR1 SNHLY, CDR2 FYNNEI. The CDR3 is CASSAHPSSYNEQFF. CDR3 nucleotide sequence: TGTGCCAGCAGTGCCCACCCGAGCTCCTACAATGAGCAGTTCTTC.

The V call is TRBV19, the J call TRBJ2-2; no clear D. This CDR3 region has 14 residues. The V and J ends lost 3 bases and 1 base respectively, with 6 bases between them. Germline V lookup: CDR1 LNHDA, CDR2 SQIVND (reference sequence). The CDR3 DNA reads TGTGCCAGTAGTATGGGCGGGAACACCGGGGAGCTGTTTTTT. Amino acid sequence: CASSMGGNTGELFF.

This chain's CDR3 is CSVSTAVNTDTQYF. The CDR3 DNA sequence: TGCAGCGTGTCGACAGCCGTCAACACAGATACGCAGTATTTT. The V and J genes are TRBV29-1 and TRBJ2-3; a weak D match, TRBD1 (5 bases). Germline V gene sequence: CDR1 SQVTM, CDR2 ANQGSEA. The CDR3 length is 14 residues. V lost 6 bases, J lost 2 bases, and 15 bases lay in between.